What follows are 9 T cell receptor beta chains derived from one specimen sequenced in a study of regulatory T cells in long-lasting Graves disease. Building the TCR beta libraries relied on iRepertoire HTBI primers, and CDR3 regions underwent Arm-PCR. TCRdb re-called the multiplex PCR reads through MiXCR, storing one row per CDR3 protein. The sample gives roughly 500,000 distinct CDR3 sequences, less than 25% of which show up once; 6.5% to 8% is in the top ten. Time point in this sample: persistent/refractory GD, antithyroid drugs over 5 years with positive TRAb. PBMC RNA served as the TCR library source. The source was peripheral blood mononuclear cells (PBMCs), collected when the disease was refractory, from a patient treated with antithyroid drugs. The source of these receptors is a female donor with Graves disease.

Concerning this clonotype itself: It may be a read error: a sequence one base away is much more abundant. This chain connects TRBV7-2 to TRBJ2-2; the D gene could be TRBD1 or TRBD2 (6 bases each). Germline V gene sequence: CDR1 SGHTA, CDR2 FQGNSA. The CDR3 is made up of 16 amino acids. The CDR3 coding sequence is TGTGCCAGCAGCTTCGCGACAGGCCTGAACACCGGGGGGCTGTTTTTT. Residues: CASSFATGLNTGGLFF.

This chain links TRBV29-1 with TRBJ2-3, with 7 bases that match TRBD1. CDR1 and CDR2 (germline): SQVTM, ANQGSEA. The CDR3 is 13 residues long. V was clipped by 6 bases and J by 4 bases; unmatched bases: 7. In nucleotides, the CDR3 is TGCAGCGTGGACGAGGGGGCTGCAGATACGCAGTATTTT. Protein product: CSVDEGAADTQYF.

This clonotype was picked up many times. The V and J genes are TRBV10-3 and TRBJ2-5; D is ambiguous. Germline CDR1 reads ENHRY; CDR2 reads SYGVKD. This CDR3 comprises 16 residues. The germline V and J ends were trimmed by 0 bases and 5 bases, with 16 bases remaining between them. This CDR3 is CAISESRRSQMETQYF. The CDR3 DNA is TGTGCCATCAGTGAGTCGAGGCGGTCCCAGATGGAGACCCAGTACTTC.

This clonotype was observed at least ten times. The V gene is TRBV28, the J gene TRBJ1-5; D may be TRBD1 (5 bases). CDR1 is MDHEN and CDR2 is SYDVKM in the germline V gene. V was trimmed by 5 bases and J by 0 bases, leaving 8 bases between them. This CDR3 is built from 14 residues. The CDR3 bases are TGTGCCAGCAGTGGAGACAGTAGCAATCAGCCCCAGCATTTT. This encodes CASSGDSSNQPQHF.

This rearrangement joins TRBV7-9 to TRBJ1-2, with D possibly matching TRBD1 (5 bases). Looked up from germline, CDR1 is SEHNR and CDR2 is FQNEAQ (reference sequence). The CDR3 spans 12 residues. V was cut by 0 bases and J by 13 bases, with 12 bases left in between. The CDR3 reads CASSLAGAGSTF. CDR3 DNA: TGTGCCAGCAGCTTAGCAGGGGCCGGGTCCACCTTC.

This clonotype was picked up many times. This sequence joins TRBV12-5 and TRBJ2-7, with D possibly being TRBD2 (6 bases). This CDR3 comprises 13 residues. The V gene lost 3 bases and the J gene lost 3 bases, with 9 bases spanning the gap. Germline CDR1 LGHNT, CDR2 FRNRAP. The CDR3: CASGFDGSYEQYF. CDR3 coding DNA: TGTGCTAGTGGTTTTGACGGGAGCTACGAGCAGTACTTC.

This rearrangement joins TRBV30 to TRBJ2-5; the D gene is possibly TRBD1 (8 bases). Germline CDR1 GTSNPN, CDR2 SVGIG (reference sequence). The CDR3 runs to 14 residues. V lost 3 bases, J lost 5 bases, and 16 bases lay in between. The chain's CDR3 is CAWSSRGRGETQYF. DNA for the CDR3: TGTGCCTGGAGCTCCAGGGGGCGGGGGGAGACCCAGTACTTC.

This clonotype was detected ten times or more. CDR3 loop: CASSAQGYEQYF. The CDR3 DNA reads TGTGCCAGCAGTGCCCAGGGTTACGAGCAGTACTTC. The chain carries TRBV2 and TRBJ2-7, with D perhaps matching TRBD1 (5 bases). V gave up 4 bases and J gave up 4 bases, with 8 bases separating them. This CDR3 spans 12 amino acids. In germline, CDR1 is SNHLY, CDR2 FYNNEI.

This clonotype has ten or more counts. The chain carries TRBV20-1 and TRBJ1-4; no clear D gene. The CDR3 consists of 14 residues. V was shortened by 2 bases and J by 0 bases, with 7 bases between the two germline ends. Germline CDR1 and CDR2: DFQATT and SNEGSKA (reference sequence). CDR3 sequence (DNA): TGCAGTGCTAGAATCAGTGCAACTAATGAAAAACTGTTTTTT. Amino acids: CSARISATNEKLFF.